These T cell receptor beta chains were read from a single sample in a study of OX40 agonist ivuxolimab in advanced cancers. TCRdb keeps only in-frame clones here, not all; method: immunoSEQ multiplex PCR. Counted here are some 78,000 clones, roughly nine tenths occurring once; the ten biggest clones make up 0.8% to 1%. Sequenced here: CD4+ or CD8+ T cells sorted from blood, sampled in a trial of the OX40 agonist ivuxolimab. These receptors all come from an adult with an advanced solid tumor such as melanoma, head and neck, liver or kidney cancer. CDR3s include the opening cysteine and the closing phenylalanine or tryptophan. Fields, in order: V gene, CDR3 protein.

TRBV21-1	CASRQQLRRASTDTQYF
TRBV10-3	CAISESGTDYGYTF
TRBV30	CAWSPGLAGVREQFF
TRBV27	CASRRDSYYEQYF
TRBV10-3	CAISGTSAYNEQFF
TRBV19	CASHGTGGSGQPQHF
TRBV7-2	CASSPTSGGAGEQFF
TRBV7-9	CASSLGDANYGYTF
TRBV2	CASRADRVIEAFF
TRBV19	CASNRGDNEKLFF
TRBV7-2	CASGLTPSTDTQYF
TRBV7-9	CASSLRDTARSNTEAFF
TRBV21-1	CASSKSWDTGELFF
TRBV5-5	CASTFRTQGTEAFF
TRBV10-3	CAISDPYEQYF
TRBV19	CASKEVGNTEAFF